This T cell receptor (beta chain) was sequenced for a study of blood T cell repertoires in COVID-19. Across the study: The United States, Italy and Spain provided the acute and convalescent COVID-19 samples. PBMCs, B-cell-depleted T cells, or T cells provided the cDNA or gDNA that made up the material.

Seattle researchers signed up patients amid active infection and tracked them longitudinally. Generated by immunoSEQ multiplex PCR, the TCRdb table keeps only in-frame clones and is missing some. The sample holds approximately 330,000 clones, about 91% seen once. The CDR3 loop spans 15 amino acids. V was clipped by 7 bases and J by 0 bases, with 10 bases between them. Germline lookup yields CDR1 SNHLY and CDR2 FYNNEI. The genes are TRBV2 and TRBJ2-6; possibly TRBD1 for D (5 bases). The sample taken for sequencing was peripheral blood. This receptor was obtained from a man younger than 45 with COVID-19, enrolled during active disease. CDR3 in amino acids: CASTQATSGANVLTF. CDR3 bases: TGTGCCAGCACACAGGCCACCTCTGGGGCCAACGTCCTGACTTTC.